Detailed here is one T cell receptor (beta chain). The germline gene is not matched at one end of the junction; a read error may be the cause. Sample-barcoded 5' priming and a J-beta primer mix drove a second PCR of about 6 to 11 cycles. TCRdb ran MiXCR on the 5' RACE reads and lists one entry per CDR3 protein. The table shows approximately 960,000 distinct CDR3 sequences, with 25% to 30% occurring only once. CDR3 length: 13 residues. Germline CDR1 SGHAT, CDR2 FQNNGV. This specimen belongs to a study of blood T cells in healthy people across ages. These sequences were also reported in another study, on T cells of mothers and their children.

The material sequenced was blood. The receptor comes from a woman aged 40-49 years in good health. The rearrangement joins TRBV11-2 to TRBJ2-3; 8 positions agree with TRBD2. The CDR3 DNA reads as TGTACCAGCGGGTTAAGCGGGGGTCAGCCGCAGTATTTT. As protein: CTSGLSGGQPQYF.